This T cell receptor beta chain was sequenced during a study of shared clonotypes between healthy human individuals. The CDR3 is 14 amino acids. CDR1 is SGHNT, CDR2 YYREEE, per germline (reference sequence). V dropped 8 bases and J dropped 2 bases, with 17 bases sitting between them. Concerning this clone itself: The antigen remains undetermined.

Broader study findings: Sharing across four donors was highest in naive CD4 (roughly 5%) and lowest in memory CD8 (roughly 0.4%). Sequencing depth was expected to influence donor clonotype sharing. Across subsets, estimated richness was generally greater for naive than for memory populations.

Method: immunoSEQ multiplex PCR; TCRdb's copy keeps in-frame clones and lacks some. The table lists 550,000 to 800,000 clones, around 90% of them singletons. Sequencing was performed on memory CD8+ T cells from PBMCs. Stated subset: CD45RO+ cells pooled with CCR7-negative TemRA cells. The sequence was collected from a man aged 18-30 years in good health. Some clones in this sample may be carry-over from other donors' samples. The chain employs TRBV5-4 and TRBJ2-7; weak D call: TRBD2 (5 bases). CDR3 loop: CASRDAGTAYEQYF. The DNA for the CDR3 is TGTGCCAGTCGCGATGCGGGCACAGCCTACGAGCAGTACTTC.